Included here is one TCR beta chain sequence, with context. The entry originates in a study of blood T cell repertoires in COVID-19. Study-level background: COVID-19 samples from acute and convalescent phases originated in the United States, Italy and Spain. T cells, B-cell-depleted T cells, or PBMCs supplied cDNA or gDNA.

The V gene lost 1 base and the J gene lost 4 bases, with 8 bases spanning the gap. Germline assignment: CDR1 MDHEN and CDR2 SYDVKM. The CDR3 spans 14 residues. As originally analysed: Estimated nucleated cell counts came from reference gene primer amplification. TCRdb's copy holds only in-frame clones and misses some; the assay was immunoSEQ multiplex PCR. That table is the source of V, J and clone size, and D and trimming were worked out from the DNA. The repertoire has roughly 110,000 clones, under 90% of them found once; the top ten carry around 14%. V is TRBV28 and J is TRBJ1-3; no reliable D call. Material: peripheral blood. This receptor was identified in a woman aged 55-75 years with acute or convalescent COVID-19. CDR3 sequence: CASSLSTGGNTIYF. CDR3 coding DNA: TGTGCCAGCAGTTTATCGACGGGGGGAAACACCATATATTTT.